The T cell receptor beta chain under discussion was sequenced for a study of response to subunit inactivated influenza vaccine. This CDR3 is built from 15 residues. Trimming cost V 1 base and J 1 base, with 10 bases left between them. Per germline, CDR1 SEHNR and CDR2 FQNEAQ (reference sequence). TCRdb passed the RT-PCR reads through MiXCR, listing each CDR3 protein once. The data contain 280,000 or so distinct CDR3 sequences, 20% to 25% of them singletons. General observations from the study: The authors suggested that few new T cells are recruited per seasonal influenza vaccination.

With regard to this clonotype: Its target is not known.

This rearrangement joins TRBV7-9 to TRBJ1-2; D gene uncertain. Sequences were derived from PBMCs from blood, sampled 21 months after vaccination. The receptor's source is a man aged 45 to 70 who received an inactivated influenza vaccine. This chain's CDR3 is CASSLGPQINYGYTF. The DNA for the CDR3 is TGTGCCAGCAGCTTAGGGCCCCAGATTAACTATGGCTACACCTTC.